The clone carrying this T cell receptor (beta chain) was seen at least ten times. The time point denotes: patch test 1, 2 weeks after DPC sensitization. Documented treatment: therapeutic diphenylcyclopropenone sensitization with weekly scalp DPC. This entry is derived from a study of human T cells and chemical hapten exposure. Study at large: Diphenylcyclopropenone doses were given weekly to the scalps of patients across the roughly 23-week study. TCR yield per sample varied, mainly due to pooled library volumes.

Losses at the gene ends were 6 bases for V and 5 bases for J; bases not matched to a gene: 7. This CDR3 spans 15 amino acids. In the library, unique molecular identifiers were attached to individual cDNA molecules. MiXCR, applied by TCRdb to the RACE reads, yields one record per CDR3 protein. The sample has fewer than 400,000 distinct CDR3 sequences, under 9% seen once. The specimen was whole blood, collected in connection with sensitization to the hapten diphenylcyclopropenone (DPC). This clonotype was obtained from a woman aged 18 to 35 with alopecia areata. Some clones in this sample may be carry-over from other donors' samples. This chain uses TRBV12-3 or TRBV12-4 with TRBJ2-3; 11 nucleotides align to TRBD2. The CDR3 DNA sequence: TGTGCCAGCAGGACCGGGACTAGCGGCAGAGATACGCAGTATTTT. Translated: CASRTGTSGRDTQYF.